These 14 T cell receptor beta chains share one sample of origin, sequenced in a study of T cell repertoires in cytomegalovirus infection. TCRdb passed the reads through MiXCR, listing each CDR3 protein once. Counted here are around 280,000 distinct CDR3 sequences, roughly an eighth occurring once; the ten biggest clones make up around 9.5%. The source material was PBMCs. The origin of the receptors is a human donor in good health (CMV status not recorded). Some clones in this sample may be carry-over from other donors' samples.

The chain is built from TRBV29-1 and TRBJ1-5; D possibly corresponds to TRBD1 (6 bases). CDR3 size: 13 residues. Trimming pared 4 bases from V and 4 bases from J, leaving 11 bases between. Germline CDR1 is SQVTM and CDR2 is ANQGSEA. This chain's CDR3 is CSVGQAVNQPQHF. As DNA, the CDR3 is TGCAGCGTTGGACAGGCGGTGAATCAGCCCCAGCATTTT.

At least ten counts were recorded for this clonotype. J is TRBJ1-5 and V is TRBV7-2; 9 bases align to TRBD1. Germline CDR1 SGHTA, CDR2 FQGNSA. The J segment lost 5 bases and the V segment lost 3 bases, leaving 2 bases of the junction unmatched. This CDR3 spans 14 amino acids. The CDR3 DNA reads TGTGCCAGCAGCTTTACAGGGGGCGATCAGCCCCAGCATTTT. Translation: CASSFTGGDQPQHF.

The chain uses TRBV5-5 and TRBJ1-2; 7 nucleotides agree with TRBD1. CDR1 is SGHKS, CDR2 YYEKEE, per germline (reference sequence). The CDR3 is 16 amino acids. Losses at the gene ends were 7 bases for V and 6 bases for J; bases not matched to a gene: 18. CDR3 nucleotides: TGTGCCAGCTTCCCCTCGACAGGGAGAGCTATGGATGGCTACACCTTC. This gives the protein CASFPSTGRAMDGYTF.

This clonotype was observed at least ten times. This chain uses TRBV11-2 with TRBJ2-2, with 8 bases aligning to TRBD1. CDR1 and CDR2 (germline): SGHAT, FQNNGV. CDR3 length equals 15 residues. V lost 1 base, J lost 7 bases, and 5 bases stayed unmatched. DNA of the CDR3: TGTGCCAGCAGCTTAGTCGGACAGGGCATCGGGGAGCTGTTTTTT. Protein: CASSLVGQGIGELFF.

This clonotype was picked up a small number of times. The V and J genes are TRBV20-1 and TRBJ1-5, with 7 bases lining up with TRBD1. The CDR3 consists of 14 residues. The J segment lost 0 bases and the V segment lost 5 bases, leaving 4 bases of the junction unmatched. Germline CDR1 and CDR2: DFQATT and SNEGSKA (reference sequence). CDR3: CSAQDRSSNQPQHF. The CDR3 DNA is TGCAGTGCTCAGGACAGGTCTAGCAATCAGCCCCAGCATTTT.

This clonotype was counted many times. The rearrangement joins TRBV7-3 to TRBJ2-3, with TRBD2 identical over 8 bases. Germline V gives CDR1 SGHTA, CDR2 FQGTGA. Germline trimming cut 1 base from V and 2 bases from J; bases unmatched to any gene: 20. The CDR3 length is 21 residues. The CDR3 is CASSLRTPSGLISSSTDTQYF. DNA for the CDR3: TGTGCCAGCAGCTTAAGGACCCCTAGCGGGTTGATCTCTTCCTCCACAGATACGCAGTATTTT.

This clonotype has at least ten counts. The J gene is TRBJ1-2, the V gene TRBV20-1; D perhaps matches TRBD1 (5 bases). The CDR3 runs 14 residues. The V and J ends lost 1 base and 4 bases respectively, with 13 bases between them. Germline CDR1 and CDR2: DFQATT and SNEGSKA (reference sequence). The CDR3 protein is CSARATGDLYGYTF. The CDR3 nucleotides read TGCAGTGCTAGAGCAACGGGGGACCTCTATGGCTACACCTTC.

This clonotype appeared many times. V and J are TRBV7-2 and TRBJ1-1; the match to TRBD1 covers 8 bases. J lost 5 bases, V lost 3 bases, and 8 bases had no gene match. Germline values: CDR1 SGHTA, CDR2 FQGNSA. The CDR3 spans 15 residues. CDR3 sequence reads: CASSLDRAGGTEAFF. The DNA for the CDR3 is TGTGCCAGCAGCTTGGACAGGGCGGGGGGGACTGAAGCTTTCTTT.

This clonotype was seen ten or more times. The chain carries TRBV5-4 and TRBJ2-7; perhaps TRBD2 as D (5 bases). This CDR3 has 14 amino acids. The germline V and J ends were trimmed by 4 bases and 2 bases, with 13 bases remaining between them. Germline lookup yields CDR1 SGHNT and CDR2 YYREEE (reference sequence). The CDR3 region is CASSPGWGAYEQYF. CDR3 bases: TGTGCCAGCAGCCCAGGCTGGGGAGCCTACGAGCAGTACTTC.

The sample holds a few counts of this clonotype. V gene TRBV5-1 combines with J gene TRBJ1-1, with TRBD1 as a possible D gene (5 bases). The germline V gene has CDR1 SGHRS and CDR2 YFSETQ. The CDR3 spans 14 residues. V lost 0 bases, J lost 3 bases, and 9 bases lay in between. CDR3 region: CASSLAWGDTEAFF. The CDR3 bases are TGCGCCAGCAGCTTGGCATGGGGCGACACTGAAGCTTTCTTT.

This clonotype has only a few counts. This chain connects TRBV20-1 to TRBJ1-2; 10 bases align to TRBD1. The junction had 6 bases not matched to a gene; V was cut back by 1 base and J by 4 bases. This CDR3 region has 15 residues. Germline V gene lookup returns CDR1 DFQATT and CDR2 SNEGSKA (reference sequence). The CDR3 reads CSARATGTGVYGYTF. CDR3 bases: TGCAGTGCTAGAGCAACCGGGACAGGGGTCTATGGCTACACCTTC.

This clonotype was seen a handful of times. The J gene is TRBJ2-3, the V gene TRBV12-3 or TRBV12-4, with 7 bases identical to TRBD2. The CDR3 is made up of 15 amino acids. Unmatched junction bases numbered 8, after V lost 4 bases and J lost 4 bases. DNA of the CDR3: TGTGCCAGCAGTTCAACGCGGACTAGTGCAGATACGCAGTATTTT. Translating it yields CASSSTRTSADTQYF.

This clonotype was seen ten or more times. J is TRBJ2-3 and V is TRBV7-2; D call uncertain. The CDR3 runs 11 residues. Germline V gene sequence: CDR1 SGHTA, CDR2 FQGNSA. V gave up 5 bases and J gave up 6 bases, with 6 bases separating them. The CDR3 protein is CASSPQDTQYF. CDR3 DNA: TGTGCCAGCAGCCCCCAGGATACGCAGTATTTT.

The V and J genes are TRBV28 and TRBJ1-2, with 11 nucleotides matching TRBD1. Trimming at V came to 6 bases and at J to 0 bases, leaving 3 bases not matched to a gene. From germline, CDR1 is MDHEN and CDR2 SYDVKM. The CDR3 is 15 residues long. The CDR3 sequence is CASREGQGANYGYTF. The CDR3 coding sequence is TGTGCCAGCAGGGAGGGACAGGGGGCTAACTATGGCTACACCTTC.